This T cell receptor beta chain was identified during a study of blood T cell repertoires in COVID-19. Background on the study: PBMCs, B-cell-depleted T cells, or T cells were the source of the cDNA or gDNA that made up the material.

Sequencing was performed with immunoSEQ multiplex PCR; in TCRdb, only in-frame clones are kept and a portion is missing. Here the sample spans 200,000 to 250,000 clones, 70% to 85% being singletons. This CDR3 is built from 16 residues. CDR1 SNHLY and CDR2 FYNNEI come from the germline V gene. The ends lost 3 bases at V and 1 base at J; junction bases unmatched: 8. The sequenced sample was PBMCs or T cells enriched from blood (not recorded which). The clonotype comes from a woman between 55 and 75 years old who had recovered from COVID-19. The rearrangement links TRBV2 to TRBJ2-5, with TRBD2 matching over 7 bases. The CDR3 loop is CASSETGIAGQETQYF. The CDR3 nucleotides read TGTGCCAGCAGTGAGACGGGAATAGCGGGCCAAGAGACCCAGTACTTC.